A single sample is the source of the 26 T cell receptor beta chains below, sequenced in a study of blood T cells in healthy people across ages. For the second PCR, which ran for about 7 to 11 cycles, a sample-barcoded 5' primer and a J-beta primer mix were used. From the 5' RACE reads, TCRdb called clonotypes with MiXCR, one entry per CDR3 protein. Of roughly 790,000 distinct CDR3 sequences listed, 43% are singletons. The sample consisted of blood. These receptors were obtained from a woman aged 55-75 years in good health.

The chain has TRBV9 and TRBJ2-1; D is perhaps TRBD2 (7 bases). Trimming took 7 bases from V and 7 from J, leaving 21 bases between them. CDR1 and CDR2 (germline): SGDLS, YYNGEE. The CDR3 runs to 15 residues. Here the CDR3 DNA reads TGTGCCAGCGTGCCTGGGGGGGGCCCTTGGAATGAGCAGTTCTTC. This translates into CASVPGGGPWNEQFF.

The chain combines TRBV10-1 with TRBJ1-2; D ambiguous. The germline gives CDR1 WNHNN, CDR2 SYGVQD (reference sequence). V lost 2 bases and J 4 bases, leaving 8 bases between the germline ends. The CDR3 extends over 13 amino acids. The CDR3 protein is CASSEGDGYGYTF. CDR3 bases: TGCGCCAGCAGTGAGGGAGATGGCTATGGCTACACCTTC.

This clonotype was counted only a few times. V gene TRBV7-9 combines with J gene TRBJ1-5, with TRBD1 matching 9 bases. From germline, CDR1 is SEHNR and CDR2 FQNEAQ (reference sequence). CDR3 length equals 16 residues. V dropped 3 bases and J dropped 4; count of bases not matched to a gene: 7. The CDR3 loop reads CASSFSDRGFNQPQHF. The CDR3 region has the DNA TGTGCCAGCAGCTTCTCGGACAGGGGTTTTAATCAGCCCCAGCATTTT.

This clonotype was found many times. V and J are TRBV7-9 and TRBJ2-3; unclear D gene. This CDR3 contains 12 residues. Between the trimmed V and J ends, which lost 5 bases and 3 bases, there was a span of 6 bases. Germline assignment: CDR1 SEHNR and CDR2 FQNEAQ (reference sequence). CDR3 in DNA: TGTGCCAGCAGCACGACGACAGATACGCAGTATTTT. It specifies CASSTTTDTQYF.

This clonotype appeared a single time. The CDR3 sequence: CASSRTGTMENTEAFF. CDR3 DNA sequence: TGTGCCAGCAGCCGAACAGGGACGATGGAGAACACTGAAGCTTTCTTT. The V gene is TRBV4-2, the J gene TRBJ1-1, with D tentatively TRBD1 (6 bases). The CDR3 runs 16 residues. V was shortened by 4 bases and J by 1 base, with 16 bases between the two germline ends. Germline V gene data show CDR1 as LGHNA and CDR2 as YNFKEQ.

This clonotype was seen ten or more times. The CDR3 DNA is TGCAGCGCGATCCCGGGACAGTACAATGAGCAGTTCTTC. This sequence encodes CSAIPGQYNEQFF. The V and J genes are TRBV29-1 and TRBJ2-1, with 7 positions matching TRBD1. V was pared by 7 bases and J by 4 bases, with 7 bases of the junction left unmatched. Germline CDR1 SQVTM, CDR2 ANQGSEA. The CDR3 totals 13 residues.

The gene calls are TRBV7-8 and TRBJ2-4; D is perhaps TRBD2 (5 bases). The J call is uncertain, as TRBJ2-7 better fits the DNA end. Germline CDR1 SGHVS, CDR2 FQNEAQ. This CDR3 contains 13 residues. DNA for the CDR3: TGTGCCAGCAGCTTAATAGCGAATTACGAGCAGTACTTC. Translating it yields CASSLIANYEQYF.

The gene calls are TRBV7-9 and TRBJ2-1; TRBD2 matches 10 bases. The junction had 7 bases not matched to a gene; V was cut back by 0 bases and J by 5 bases. The CDR3 spans 17 residues. The V gene's germline CDR1 is SEHNR and CDR2 FQNEAQ (reference sequence). CDR3 loop: CASSLARSSGGHNEQFF. The CDR3 DNA follows: TGTGCCAGCAGCTTAGCGCGGTCTAGCGGGGGACACAATGAGCAGTTCTTC.

This clonotype occurred a few times. CDR3 bases: TGTGCCAGCAGCTCCGGACAGGGGGCGATATATGAGCAGTTCTTC. Translation gives CASSSGQGAIYEQFF. This rearrangement joins TRBV7-6 to TRBJ2-1, with 11 bases aligning to TRBD1. Per the germline V gene, CDR1 is SGHVS and CDR2 is FNYEAQ. V gave up 4 bases and J gave up 8 bases; unmatched junction bases: 7. This CDR3 has 15 amino acids.

The CDR3 DNA reads as TGTGCCATCATTGGGGACTCCAGGGGGGAGCTGTTTTTT. Translating it yields CAIIGDSRGELFF. This chain uses TRBV10-3 with TRBJ2-2; TRBD2 is a possible D gene (6 bases). V lost 7 bases to trimming and J lost 8 bases, with 14 bases between them. Per germline, CDR1 ENHRY and CDR2 SYGVKD. The CDR3 totals 13 residues.

As for this clonotype: Compared with germline, one end of the junction differs, possibly owing to a read error. The J gene is TRBJ2-1, the V gene TRBV7-9, with D possibly TRBD2 on 5 matching bases. The CDR3 extends over 13 amino acids. Germline V CDR1 and CDR2: SEHNR, FQNEAQ (reference sequence). CDR3 sequence: CANSVVRAEREFF. In DNA, the CDR3 is TGTGCCAACAGCGTAGTTCGGGCGGAGAGGGAGTTCTTC.

This clonotype was counted between two and nine times. V usage is TRBV5-1 and J usage is TRBJ2-7, with 7 nucleotides matching TRBD2. Looked up from germline, CDR1 is SGHRS and CDR2 is YFSETQ. Trimming cost V 1 base and J 7 bases; bases outside gene matches: 2. The CDR3 runs 12 residues. CDR3 in amino acids: CASSLWEGEQYF. CDR3 bases: TGCGCCAGCAGCTTGTGGGAGGGTGAGCAGTACTTC.

The chain links TRBV27 to TRBJ1-1, with D unclear. The CDR3 is made up of 15 amino acids. V gave up 3 bases and J gave up 1 base, with 12 bases separating them. The germline CDR1 and CDR2 sequences are MNHEY and SMNVEV (reference sequence). The chain's CDR3 is CASSFWTGGNTEAFF. CDR3 sequence (DNA): TGTGCCAGCAGTTTTTGGACGGGAGGGAACACTGAAGCTTTCTTT.

The chain combines TRBV28 with TRBJ2-4; no reliable D call. The CDR3 covers 15 residues. V was clipped by 3 bases and J by 0 bases, with 9 bases between them. The germline V gene has CDR1 MDHEN and CDR2 SYDVKM. CDR3 amino acids: CASSFGKLAKNIQYF. In DNA form, the CDR3 reads TGTGCCAGCAGTTTTGGGAAACTAGCCAAAAACATTCAGTACTTC.

This chain uses TRBV4-2 with TRBJ2-7; D is unclear. The CDR3 has 15 residues. Germline V gene lookup returns CDR1 LGHNA and CDR2 YNFKEQ. V was trimmed by 0 bases and J by 3 bases, leaving 12 bases between them. The CDR3 DNA sequence: TGTGCCAGCAGCCAAGATACGGTCTTGGGCTACGAGCAGTACTTC. It specifies CASSQDTVLGYEQYF.

The genes are TRBV27 and TRBJ2-3; D is unresolved. In germline, CDR1 is MNHEY, CDR2 SMNVEV (reference sequence). The CDR3 sequence is 12 residues long. V lost 7 bases and J 5 bases, leaving 10 bases between the germline ends. CDR3 residues: CASTSYRDTQYF. The CDR3 nucleotides are TGTGCCAGCACTTCCTATAGAGATACGCAGTATTTT.

The V gene is TRBV7-9, the J gene TRBJ2-2; D gene uncertain. The germline V gene has CDR1 SEHNR and CDR2 FQNEAQ (reference sequence). Trimming took 1 base from V and 5 from J, leaving 8 bases between them. The length of the CDR3 is 14 residues. CDR3: CASSLDDWTGELFF. Written as DNA, the CDR3 is TGTGCCAGCAGCTTAGACGACTGGACCGGGGAGCTGTTTTTT.

This clonotype was seen a handful of times. This chain joins TRBV3-1 and TRBJ2-7; D uncertain. Germline-derived CDR1 and CDR2 are LGHDT and YNNKEL (reference sequence). V was trimmed by 0 bases and J by 4 bases, leaving 10 bases between them. This CDR3 has 14 amino acids. The CDR3 loop reads CASSQDNLGYEQYF. The CDR3 DNA is TGTGCCAGCAGCCAAGATAATCTCGGGTACGAGCAGTACTTC.

V gene TRBV20-1 combines with J gene TRBJ1-5, with no clear D. CDR1 is DFQATT and CDR2 is SNEGSKA in the germline V gene (reference sequence). V lost 3 bases, J lost 6 bases, and 9 bases lay in between. The CDR3 consists of 12 residues. CDR3 in amino acids: CSASRQSQPQHF. CDR3 in DNA: TGCAGTGCTAGTCGCCAGTCTCAGCCCCAGCATTTT.

Only one count was recorded for this clonotype. The rearrangement uses TRBV7-9 and TRBJ2-7; possibly TRBD1 for D (6 bases). V was clipped by 1 base and J by 2 bases, with 12 bases between them. This CDR3 region has 15 residues. Germline lookup yields CDR1 SEHNR and CDR2 FQNEAQ (reference sequence). Here the CDR3 DNA reads TGTGCCAGCAGCTTAGGGAACCAGGGGACCTACGAGCAGTACTTC. Translated: CASSLGNQGTYEQYF.

This clonotype has ten or more counts. This chain connects TRBV4-2 to TRBJ2-3; no firm D call. CDR1 and CDR2 (germline): LGHNA, YNFKEQ. The CDR3 contains 14 residues. V was pared by 0 bases and J by 4 bases, with 8 bases between. CDR3 protein: CASSQDRAADTQYF. CDR3 bases: TGTGCCAGCAGCCAAGATAGGGCGGCAGATACGCAGTATTTT.

A remark on this clonotype: A much larger clone lies a single base off, so this may be a read error. This chain connects TRBV7-2 to TRBJ2-1; D might be TRBD1 or TRBD2, each matching 5 bases. Germline V lookup: CDR1 SGHTA, CDR2 FQGNSA. CDR3 length equals 15 residues. The DNA of the CDR3 is TGTGCCAGCAGCCCCCCGGGGCTTAGGGGCAATGAGAAGTTCTTC. The encoded protein is CASSPPGLRGNEKFF.

This sequence joins TRBV7-3 and TRBJ2-1; a possible D gene is TRBD1 (5 bases). CDR3 length equals 14 residues. Trimming removed 1 base from V and 5 bases from J, with 9 bases in between. CDR1 is SGHTA, CDR2 FQGTGA, per germline. The CDR3 DNA reads TGTGCCAGCAGCTTAAGGGGCGGTCACAATGAGCAGTTCTTC. This codes for CASSLRGGHNEQFF.

This clonotype has ten or more counts. This chain uses TRBV6-2 or TRBV6-3 with TRBJ2-1, with TRBD2 matching 11 bases. The V and J ends lost 4 bases and 4 bases, in that order; junction bases with no gene match: 6. CDR1 is MNHEY and CDR2 is SVGEGT in the germline V gene. The CDR3 has 16 residues. The CDR3 protein is CASSSLAGGRYNEQFF. DNA of the CDR3: TGTGCCAGCAGTTCTTTAGCGGGAGGGAGATACAATGAGCAGTTCTTC.

As for this clonotype: At one end the junction does not follow the germline gene, possibly because of a read error. The chain has TRBV7-3 and TRBJ2-1; D not resolved. There are 15 residues in the CDR3. The germline V gene encodes CDR1 SGHTA and CDR2 FQGTGA. CDR3 nucleotides: TGTGCCGGCGGCCCTAATCCGAGCTCCTACAACGAGCAGTTCTTC. Translating it yields CAGGPNPSSYNEQFF.

Ten or more counts support this clonotype. V and J are TRBV7-9 and TRBJ2-1; D is possibly TRBD1 (6 bases). V lost 5 bases, J lost 15 bases, and 17 bases lay in between. This CDR3 is built from 12 residues. Germline V gene lookup returns CDR1 SEHNR and CDR2 FQNEAQ (reference sequence). The DNA for the CDR3 is TGTGCCAGCAGCAACACCGACAGGCAGTCGTTCTTC. It specifies CASSNTDRQSFF.